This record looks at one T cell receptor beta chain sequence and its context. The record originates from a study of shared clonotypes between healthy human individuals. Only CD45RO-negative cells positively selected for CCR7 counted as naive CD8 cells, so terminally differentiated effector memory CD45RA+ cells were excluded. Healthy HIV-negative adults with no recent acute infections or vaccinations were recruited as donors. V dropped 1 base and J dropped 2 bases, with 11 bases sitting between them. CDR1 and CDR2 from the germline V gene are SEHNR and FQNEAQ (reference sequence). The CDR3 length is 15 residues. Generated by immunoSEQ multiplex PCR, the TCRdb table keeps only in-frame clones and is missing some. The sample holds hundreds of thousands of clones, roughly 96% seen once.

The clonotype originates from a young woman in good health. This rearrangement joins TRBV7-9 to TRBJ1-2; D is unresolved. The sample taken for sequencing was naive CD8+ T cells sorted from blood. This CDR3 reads CASSLDGSLNYGYTF. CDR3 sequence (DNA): TGTGCCAGCAGCTTAGATGGCTCCTTAAACTATGGCTACACCTTC.